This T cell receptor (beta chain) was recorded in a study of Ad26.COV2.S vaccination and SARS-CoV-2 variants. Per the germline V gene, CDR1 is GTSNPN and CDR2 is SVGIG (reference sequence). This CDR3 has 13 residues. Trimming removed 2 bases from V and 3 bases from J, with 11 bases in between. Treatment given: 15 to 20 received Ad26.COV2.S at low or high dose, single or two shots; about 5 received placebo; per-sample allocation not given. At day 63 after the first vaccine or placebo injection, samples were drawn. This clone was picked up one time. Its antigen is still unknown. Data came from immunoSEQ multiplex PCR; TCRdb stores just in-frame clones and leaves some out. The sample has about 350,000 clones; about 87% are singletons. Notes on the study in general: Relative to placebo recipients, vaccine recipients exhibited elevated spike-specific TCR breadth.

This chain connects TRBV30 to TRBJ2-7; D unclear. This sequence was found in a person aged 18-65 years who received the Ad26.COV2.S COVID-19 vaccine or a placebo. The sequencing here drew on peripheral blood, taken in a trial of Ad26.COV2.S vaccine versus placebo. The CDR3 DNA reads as TGTGCCTGGAGTCCCCGTCGGCTCTACGAGCAGTACTTC. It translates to CAWSPRRLYEQYF. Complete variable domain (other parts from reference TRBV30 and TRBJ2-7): SQTIHQWPATLVQPVGSPLSLECTVEGTSNPNLYWYRQAAGRGLQLLFYSVGIGQISSEVPQNLSASRPQDRQFILSSKKLLLSDSGFYLCAWSPRRLYEQYFGPGTRLTVT.